Presented here are 17 T cell receptor beta chains from one specimen sequenced in a study of radiation and T cells in renal cell carcinoma. Profiled with immunoSEQ multiplex PCR; TCRdb holds only in-frame clones, not every one. The table includes some 81,000 clones, 70% to 90% detected once. Regarding time point: blood 4 weeks post-SBRT, at nephrectomy. Treatment denoted: 15 Gy SBRT to primary tumor, nephrectomy 4 weeks later. The sample was blood, taken from a patient whose treatment included radiotherapy and nephrectomy. Every receptor here comes from a woman aged 70-85 years with renal cell carcinoma.

The chain recombines TRBV4-2 with TRBJ2-3; 10 bases map to TRBD2. After removal of 3 bases from V and 2 bases from J, the junction contained 8 bases not matched to a gene. Germline V lookup: CDR1 LGHNA, CDR2 YNFKEQ. CDR3 length: 17 amino acids. CDR3 loop: CASSHNSAGGNTDTQYF. In nucleotides, the CDR3 is TGTGCCAGCAGCCACAACTCAGCGGGGGGGAACACAGATACGCAGTATTTT.

The chain couples TRBV9 to TRBJ2-5; 8 bases agree with TRBD2. V trimming: 2 bases; J trimming: 1 base; junction bases outside the gene matches: 7. From germline, CDR1 is SGDLS and CDR2 YYNGEE. The CDR3 runs 16 residues. CDR3 coding DNA: TGTGCCAGCAGCGTGGCTGGCGGGGGGAGCCAAGAGACCCAGTACTTC. It translates to CASSVAGGGSQETQYF.

The rearrangement joins TRBV5-1 to TRBJ1-4; 7 bases are shared with TRBD1. With V trimmed by 2 bases and J by 3 bases, 4 bases remained unmatched. The CDR3 loop spans 15 amino acids. Per germline, CDR1 SGHRS and CDR2 YFSETQ. The CDR3 DNA reads as TGCGCCAGCAGCTTAACAGGGGAAGCTAATGAAAAACTGTTTTTT. Translated: CASSLTGEANEKLFF.

This clone has more than one count but fewer than ten. The chain joins TRBV9 to TRBJ1-5; 7 nucleotides line up with TRBD1. The CDR3 spans 15 residues. Trimming removed 4 bases from V and 3 bases from J; junction bases left unmatched: 7. Germline-derived CDR1 and CDR2 are SGDLS and YYNGEE. In DNA, the CDR3 is TGTGCCAGCAGCACCCAGGACAGGCACAATCAGCCCCAGCATTTT. Translating it yields CASSTQDRHNQPQHF. Filled out from reference TRBV9 and TRBJ1-5, the complete variable domain reads DSGVTQTPKHLITATGQRVTLRCSPRSGDLSVYWYQQSLDQGLQFLIQYYNGEERAKGNILERFSAQQFPDLHSELNLSSLELGDSALYFCASSTQDRHNQPQHFGDGTRLSIL.

The V gene is TRBV5-1, the J gene TRBJ1-3, with 8 positions matching TRBD1. V gave up 4 bases and J gave up 4 bases; unmatched junction bases: 4. This CDR3 is 14 amino acids long. Germline V gene data show CDR1 as SGHRS and CDR2 as YFSETQ. In DNA form, the CDR3 reads TGCGCCAGCAGCCAGGACAGGGCCGGAAACACCATATATTTT. It yields the protein CASSQDRAGNTIYF.

The CDR3: CASSEEDTEAFF. The CDR3 DNA sequence: TGTGCCAGCTCAGAGGAGGACACTGAAGCTTTCTTT. This chain connects TRBV18 to TRBJ1-1; no clear D gene. Trimming removed 5 bases from V and 3 bases from J, with 7 bases in between. CDR1 KGHSH and CDR2 LQKENI come from the germline V gene. CDR3 length: 12 residues.

V and J are TRBV28 and TRBJ1-2; D is unclear. The V end lost 5 bases, the J end lost 4 bases, and 8 bases lay between the germline ends. The germline V gene has CDR1 MDHEN and CDR2 SYDVKM. This CDR3 spans 12 amino acids. The CDR3 DNA follows: TGTGCCAGCAGTCTCGGCGGCTATGGCTACACCTTC. Residues: CASSLGGYGYTF.

The table lists this clone with a few counts. The chain links TRBV9 to TRBJ1-1; a possible D gene is TRBD1 (5 bases). The V end lost 4 bases, the J end lost 6 bases, and 13 bases lay between the germline ends. This CDR3 is built from 13 residues. Germline CDR1 reads SGDLS; CDR2 reads YYNGEE. DNA for the CDR3: TGTGCCAGCAGCCCGGTGGGGGACGCTGAAGCTTTCTTT. Translating it yields CASSPVGDAEAFF.

This clone was seen more than once but under ten times. The chain uses TRBV5-6 and TRBJ2-3; D remains unclear. The CDR3 runs 12 residues. Germline CDR1 SGHDT, CDR2 YYEEEE. Trimming left V 7 bases short and J 4 bases short, with 10 bases between. This CDR3 is CASGLEADTQYF. The CDR3 region has the DNA TGTGCCAGCGGGCTTGAGGCAGATACGCAGTATTTT.

This clone has only a few counts. In DNA form, the CDR3 reads TGTGCCAGCAGCCAGATTAGCGGGGGGACGGCAGATACGCAGTATTTT. It encodes CASSQISGGTADTQYF. The chain carries TRBV5-4 and TRBJ2-3; TRBD2 agrees at 10 bases. V gave up 4 bases and J gave up 4 bases; unmatched junction bases: 9. The CDR3 is 16 amino acids. Germline CDR1 and CDR2: SGHNT and YYREEE (reference sequence).

This clone was detected once. J is TRBJ2-2 and V is TRBV23-1; D perhaps matches TRBD2 (5 bases). TRBV23-1 is an ORF, and what it does is uncertain. The CDR3 contains 14 residues. V was trimmed by 3 bases and J by 6 bases, leaving 11 bases between them. The CDR3 region is CASSHRTGAGELFF. The DNA of the CDR3 is TGCGCCAGCAGTCACCGGACCGGGGCCGGGGAGCTGTTTTTT.

The chain couples TRBV27 to TRBJ1-4; maybe TRBD1 (6 bases). V lost 7 bases and J 2 bases, leaving 11 bases between the germline ends. Per germline, CDR1 MNHEY and CDR2 SMNVEV (reference sequence). This CDR3 is 14 amino acids long. CDR3 in amino acids: CASMLQGTNEKLFF. CDR3 nucleotides: TGTGCCAGCATGTTACAGGGTACTAATGAAAAACTGTTTTTT.

The rearrangement uses TRBV7-9 and TRBJ1-2; D is unresolved. The CDR3 covers 12 residues. CDR1 is SEHNR and CDR2 is FQNEAQ in the germline V gene (reference sequence). V lost 2 bases, J lost 4 bases, and 5 bases lay in between. CDR3 residues: CASSLNSYGYTF. DNA of the CDR3: TGTGCCAGCAGCTTAAACAGCTATGGCTACACCTTC.

This chain uses TRBV5-1 with TRBJ2-3, with D perhaps matching TRBD2 (6 bases). V gave up 6 bases and J gave up 2 bases, with 19 bases separating them. CDR1 and CDR2 from the germline V gene are SGHRS and YFSETQ. There are 16 residues in the CDR3. The CDR3 DNA sequence: TGCGCCAGCACCAACCCGGGACTGGGGCCCACAGATACGCAGTATTTT. Translation: CASTNPGLGPTDTQYF.

The rearrangement uses TRBV27 and TRBJ2-1; TRBD1 matches at 9 bases. Per the germline V gene, CDR1 is MNHEY and CDR2 is SMNVEV (reference sequence). This CDR3 is built from 15 residues. With 4 bases clipped from V and 7 bases from J, the junction kept 8 bases outside the gene matches. CDR3 nucleotides: TGTGCCAGCAGTTCCGGAGGGGACAGGGTTAATGAGCAGTTCTTC. Protein: CASSSGGDRVNEQFF.

This clone was seen a handful of times. Written as DNA, the CDR3 is TGCAGTGCTAGAGATTACCCTGAAGCTTTCTTT. Its translation: CSARDYPEAFF. This chain connects TRBV20-1 to TRBJ1-1; no reliable D call. V was cut by 0 bases and J by 6 bases, with 5 bases left in between. Looked up from germline, CDR1 is DFQATT and CDR2 is SNEGSKA (reference sequence). The CDR3 runs to 11 residues.

The J gene is TRBJ2-2, the V gene TRBV18, with a possible D match to TRBD2 (5 bases). V was pared by 5 bases and J by 3 bases, with 13 bases between. Per germline, CDR1 KGHSH and CDR2 LQKENI. The CDR3 runs 15 residues. The DNA for the CDR3 is TGTGCCAGCTCAGGGGAGTTTTTGGACACCGGGGAGCTGTTTTTT. Its translation is CASSGEFLDTGELFF.